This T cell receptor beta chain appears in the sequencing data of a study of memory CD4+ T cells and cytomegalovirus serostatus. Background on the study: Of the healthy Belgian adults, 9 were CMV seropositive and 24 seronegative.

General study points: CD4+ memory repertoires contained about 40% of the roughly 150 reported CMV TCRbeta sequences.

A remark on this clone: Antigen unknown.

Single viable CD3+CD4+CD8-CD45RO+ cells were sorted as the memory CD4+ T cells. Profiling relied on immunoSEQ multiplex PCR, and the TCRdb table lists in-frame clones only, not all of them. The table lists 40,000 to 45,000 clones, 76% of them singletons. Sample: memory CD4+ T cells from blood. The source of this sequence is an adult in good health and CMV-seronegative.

The CDR3 DNA reads as TGTGCCAGCAGTTTCCCCGGGGGGAGAGGAAACACCATATATTTT. As protein: CASSFPGGRGNTIYF. This chain connects TRBV28 to TRBJ1-3, with D perhaps matching TRBD1 (5 bases). The CDR3 spans 15 residues. Germline V gives CDR1 MDHEN, CDR2 SYDVKM. Trimming removed 3 bases from V and 4 bases from J, with 13 bases in between.